The clone carrying this T cell receptor beta chain was recorded only once. The entry originates in a study of metastatic and nonmetastatic thyroid tumors. Whole-study context: The comparison covered peripheral blood and tumor or nodule tissue in malignant and benign thyroid patients.

In germline, CDR1 is MDHEN, CDR2 SYDVKM. V lost 7 bases, J lost 11 bases, and 14 bases lay in between. The CDR3 is made up of 11 amino acids. MiXCR re-clonotyped the PCR reads for TCRdb. The sample holds 15,000 to 25,000 clones, 20% to 25% seen once. No patient received treatment before thyroid surgery. V and J are TRBV28 and TRBJ1-2; D unresolved. This TCR derives from a male donor with papillary thyroid cancer or a benign thyroid nodule (not recorded which). Some clones in this sample may be carry-over from other donors' samples. Source material: tumor tissue. The CDR3 DNA is TGTGCCAGCACCCATGGGGAGGGATACACCTTC. Its translation: CASTHGEGYTF.